This entry describes one TCR beta chain. Per the germline V gene, CDR1 is SGHTA and CDR2 is FQGTGA. Trimming cost V 2 bases and J 2 bases; bases outside gene matches: 5. CDR3 length: 15 residues. The PCR contained 60 Vbeta and 13 Jbeta primers. Sequencing used immunoSEQ multiplex PCR; TCRdb keeps in-frame clones, though not all of them. This repertoire shows around 150,000 clones, approximately 77% found once; its top ten account for more than 3.5%. This specimen belongs to a study of cytomegalovirus exposure and HLA in healthy donors. The TCR sequence derives from a man aged 25-45 years in good health and CMV-seropositive. The sequenced sample consisted of PBMCs. This chain links TRBV7-3 with TRBJ2-5, with 7 bases matching TRBD2. The CDR3 DNA follows: TGTGCCAGCAGCTTAGGGAGCGGGGTTCAAGAGACCCAGTACTTC. Translating gives CASSLGSGVQETQYF.